The T cell receptor (beta chain) under discussion was sequenced for a study of CD8+CD57+ T cells in acquired aplastic anemia. Background on the study: Isolated CD4+ and CD8+ cells, once sorted, yielded DNA averaging around 3.3 ug. Healthy donors averaged approximately 9.8 million reads for CD4+ cells.

About this clonotype: At one of its ends the junction is not consistent with the germline gene, which may arise from a read error.

Germline CDR1 and CDR2: ENHRY and SYGVKD. The CDR3 runs to 16 residues. The study profiled TCR beta VDJ and CDR3 using genomic DNA as template. TCRdb passed the reads through MiXCR, listing each CDR3 protein once. Among about 42,000 distinct CDR3 sequences listed, 65% to 70% were seen once. Sequenced: sorted CD4+, CD8+, or CD8+CD57+ T cells (not recorded which) from PBMCs. The chain combines TRBV10-3 with TRBJ1-6, with TRBD1 identical over 7 bases. This TCR was sampled from a human donor in good health, serving as a control. CDR3 DNA sequence: TGTACCATCAGCCACGGACAGGAGCTGAGAGATTCACCCCTCCACTTT. Its translation: CTISHGQELRDSPLHF.